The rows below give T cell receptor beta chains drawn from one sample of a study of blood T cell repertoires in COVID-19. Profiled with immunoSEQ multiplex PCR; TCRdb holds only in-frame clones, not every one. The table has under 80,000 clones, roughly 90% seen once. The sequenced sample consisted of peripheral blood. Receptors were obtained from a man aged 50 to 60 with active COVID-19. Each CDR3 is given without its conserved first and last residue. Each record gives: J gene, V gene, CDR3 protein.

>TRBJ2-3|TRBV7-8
ASSFAGRSDTQY
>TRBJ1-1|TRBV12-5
ASARDREAF
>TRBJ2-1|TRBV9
ASSVAWTGEQF
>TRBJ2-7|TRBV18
ASSPLGQGSREQY
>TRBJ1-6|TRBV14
ASSPVAGERGSPLH
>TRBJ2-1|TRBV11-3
ASSLLAGGYNEQF
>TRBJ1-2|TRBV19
ASRGWTDFNYGYT
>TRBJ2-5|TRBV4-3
ASSRSRGETQY
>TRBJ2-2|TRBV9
ASSLSGAGELF
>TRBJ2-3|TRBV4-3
ASSQISGSTDTQY
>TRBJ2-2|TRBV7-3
ASRGTSATGELF